The rows below give T cell receptor beta chains drawn from one sample of a study of T-cell memory formation after mild COVID-19. TCRdb reprocessed the 5' RACE reads with MiXCR, giving one entry per CDR3 protein. The table shows hundreds of thousands of distinct CDR3 sequences, with 25% to 30% occurring only once. The sequencing input was PBMCs or a T cell subset sorted from them (not recorded which). These TCRs come from an adult woman who had mild COVID-19 (a few samples of this study predate the infection). Cell type and time point are not known. The CDR3 runs from the conserved cysteine through the conserved F or W. The order of the fields is CDR3 length, D gene, J gene, V gene, clone size, CDR3 DNA, CDR3 protein. A D gene is named only where the DNA matches it firmly. Some rows have no size entry. The others give once, few or many, or a class for an expanded clone.

>14|.|TRBJ2-3|TRBV5-1|once
TGCGCCAGCAGCTTAGTGGGGTGGGCAGATACGCAGTATTTT
CASSLVGWADTQYF
>15|TRBD2|TRBJ2-1|TRBV12-3/TRBV12-4|.
TGTGCCAGCAGCCCGAGGGCGGGAGGGTTCAATGAGCAGTTCTTC
CASSPRAGGFNEQFF
>15|.|TRBJ2-7|TRBV2|.
TGTGCCAGCAGGACTGGGACGAATCCTTCCTACGAGCAGTACTTC
CASRTGTNPSYEQYF
>16|.|TRBJ2-3|TRBV6-4|.
TGTGCCAGCAGTGACTCGAGCGCCGCCAGCACAGATACGCAGTATTTT
CASSDSSAASTDTQYF
>16|TRBD2|TRBJ2-5|TRBV6-6|.
TGTGCCAGCAGATTAGCGGGGGGGAATGGTTTAGAGACCCAGTACTTC
CASRLAGGNGLETQYF
>13|TRBD1|TRBJ2-7|TRBV29-1|.
TGCAGCGTTGTAGGGGACAGGGTTTACGAGCAGTACTTC
CSVVGDRVYEQYF
>15|TRBD2|TRBJ2-7|TRBV18|.
TGTGCCAGCTCACCGTCGGTAGCGGGAGTGGACGAGCAGTACTTC
CASSPSVAGVDEQYF
>17|.|TRBJ2-3|TRBV4-3|.
TGCGCCAGCAGCCAAGACGGGGGAACAGGGCCCACAGATACGCAGTATTTT
CASSQDGGTGPTDTQYF
>18|TRBD1|TRBJ2-1|TRBV11-2|few
TGTGCCAGCAGCTTAGAATACCCGGACAGGGACTTCTACAATGAGCAGTTCTTC
CASSLEYPDRDFYNEQFF
>15|TRBD2|TRBJ2-7|TRBV19|few
TGTGCCAGTAGTACTCTCAGCGGGACCTCCTACGAGCAGTACTTC
CASSTLSGTSYEQYF
>17|TRBD2|TRBJ2-5|TRBV5-1|.
TGCGCCAGCAGCTTGGGGTTCCTAGCGGGGAGCCAAGAGACCCAGTACTTC
CASSLGFLAGSQETQYF
>13|TRBD1|TRBJ2-1|TRBV29-1|few
TGCAGCGTTGAAGATAGGGGGCTACGAGAGCAGTTCTTC
CSVEDRGLREQFF
>14|TRBD1|TRBJ1-1|TRBV4-1|.
TGCGCCAGCAGCTTTGGACAGGGGGCAGCTGAAGCTTTCTTT
CASSFGQGAAEAFF
>15|.|TRBJ1-2|TRBV4-3|.
TGCGCCAGCAGCCCCTACTCTCCGGGGGGCTATGGCTACACCTTC
CASSPYSPGGYGYTF
>14|.|TRBJ2-1|TRBV7-8|few
TGTGCCAGCAGCCAGGACAGCCCCTACAATGAGCAGTTCTTC
CASSQDSPYNEQFF
>15|.|TRBJ1-1|TRBV3-1|.
TGTGCCAGCAGCCAAAAAGCAGGGAAGAACACTGAAGCTTTCTTT
CASSQKAGKNTEAFF
>12|TRBD1|TRBJ2-7|TRBV29-1|few
TGCAGCGGGGGACAGGGGTATTACGAGCAGTACTTC
CSGGQGYYEQYF
>14|.|TRBJ2-2|TRBV24-1|few
TGTGCCACCAGTGTCGGGGTGAACACCGGGGAGCTGTTTTTT
CATSVGVNTGELFF
>16|.|TRBJ2-3|TRBV30|.
TGTGCCTGGAGTGTACGATTCGGGGGTTGGACAGATACGCAGTATTTT
CAWSVRFGGWTDTQYF
>15|.|TRBJ2-7|TRBV5-1|.
TGCGCCAGCAGCTTCGGACAGACCGACTCCTACGAGCAGTACTTC
CASSFGQTDSYEQYF
>10|.|TRBJ2-1|TRBV7-9|.
TGTGCCAGCAGCTCGGATCAGCAGTTCTTC
CASSSDQQFF
>15|.|TRBJ2-1|TRBV18|.
TGTGCCAGCTCACCACCCGGTAACTCCTACAATGAGCAGTTCTTC
CASSPPGNSYNEQFF
>19|TRBD2|TRBJ2-3|TRBV7-2|few
TGTGCCAGCAGCGATCGGTCTGCCGGACTAGCGGGGTCTACAGATACGCAGTATTTT
CASSDRSAGLAGSTDTQYF
>16|TRBD1|TRBJ1-2|TRBV11-2|.
TGTGCCAGCAGCAGGGACAGGGGGCGCGGAATGCGAGGCTACACCTTC
CASSRDRGRGMRGYTF
>15|.|TRBJ1-1|TRBV12-3/TRBV12-4|.
TGTGCCAGCAGGGCCCCGGGGGCCTCGGGCACTGAAGCTTTCTTT
CASRAPGASGTEAFF
>17|.|TRBJ1-2|TRBV10-3|.
TGTGCCATCAGTGAGTCAACCGCGGGGATCTCTAACTATGGCTACACCTTC
CAISESTAGISNYGYTF
>14|.|TRBJ1-2|TRBV7-6|.
TGTGCCAGCAGCTTACTCGATCGGGACTATGGCTACACCTTC
CASSLLDRDYGYTF
>15|TRBD2|TRBJ2-1|TRBV12-3/TRBV12-4|.
TGTGCCAGCAGTTTTATACTAGCGGAGTACAATGAGCAGTTCTTC
CASSFILAEYNEQFF